These T cell receptor beta chains were read from a single sample in a study of T cell repertoires in cytomegalovirus infection. TCRdb used MiXCR to reprocess the reads, holding one entry per CDR3 protein. There are 310,000 or so distinct CDR3 sequences in the sample; 20% to 25% occur only once, and 10% to 15% lies in the top ten. Antigen specificity for these receptors is unknown. This sample comprised cultured PBMCs, obtained from culture after CMV antigen stimulation. The receptor source for this set is a human donor in good health (CMV status not recorded). Some clones in this sample may be carry-over from other donors' samples. Both conserved end residues are part of each CDR3. D genes are given only for firm matches. Clone size is stated in some rows and not others, as once, few, many or a class when expanded.

CDR3nt,CDR3aa,abundance,v_gene,d_gene,j_gene
TGCGCCAGCAGCCAAGAGGGGACTAGCTTGGTCTTC,CASSQEGTSLVF,-,TRBV4-3,TRBD2,TRBJ2-1
TGTGCCAGCAGCGAAGGACTAGCGGGAGGGCCCTCAGAGACCCAGTACTTC,CASSEGLAGGPSETQYF,few,TRBV11-2,TRBD2,TRBJ2-5
TGTGCCAGCAGGCGTCACAATGAGCAGTTCTTC,CASRRHNEQFF,many,TRBV6-2/TRBV6-3,-,TRBJ2-1
TGTGCCAGCAGTTTTCTGGACAGGGACACAGATACGCAGTATTTT,CASSFLDRDTDTQYF,-,TRBV28,TRBD1,TRBJ2-3
TGTGCCAGCAGCTCCACCGGGACCTCTGACGGACCCCTCCACTTT,CASSSTGTSDGPLHF,-,TRBV7-9,-,TRBJ1-6
TGTGCCAGCAGCTTAGGAGGGGTCATTACCTCGCAAGAGACCCAGTACTTC,CASSLGGVITSQETQYF,many,TRBV11-3,-,TRBJ2-5
TGTGCCAGCAGCTTAGGGTCGTCGGACACTGAAGCTTTCTTT,CASSLGSSDTEAFF,few,TRBV5-6,-,TRBJ1-1
TGTGCCAGCAGCTTACTTGGGCATCAGCCCCAGCATTTT,CASSLLGHQPQHF,-,TRBV7-6,-,TRBJ1-5
TGTGCCAGCAGTTTGTCCGGGAGTGGAGAGACCCAGTACTTC,CASSLSGSGETQYF,-,TRBV12-3/TRBV12-4,-,TRBJ2-5
TGTGCCAGCAGCTCCAGGGGAAACTATGGCTACACCTTC,CASSSRGNYGYTF,many,TRBV11-1,-,TRBJ1-2
TGCAGTGCTAGTACGACTAGCGGGAGGGTGGAGACCCAGTACTTC,CSASTTSGRVETQYF,few,TRBV20-1,TRBD2,TRBJ2-5
TGTGCCTGGAGTGGCGATTCGGGACTAGCGGGACCCTACAATGAGCAGTTCTTC,CAWSGDSGLAGPYNEQFF,few,TRBV30,TRBD2,TRBJ2-1
TGTGCCAGCAGTTTGAAAAGCAGGCCCCAAGGCAATCAGCCCCAGCATTTT,CASSLKSRPQGNQPQHF,few,TRBV27,-,TRBJ1-5
TGTGCCAGCAGCTTCATGGGGCTACAAGAGACCCAGTACTTC,CASSFMGLQETQYF,few,TRBV7-9,-,TRBJ2-5
TGTGCCAGCAGTCCAGACACAGGGCGAGATACGCAGTATTTT,CASSPDTGRDTQYF,once,TRBV27,-,TRBJ2-3
TGTGCCAGCAGGGCGAGACTCCCCACAGTCTCTGGAAACACCATATATTTT,CASRARLPTVSGNTIYF,-,TRBV7-9,-,TRBJ1-3
TGCGCCAGCAGCCAAGATCCCGGGCCAGGTGAGCAGTTCTTC,CASSQDPGPGEQFF,-,TRBV4-1,-,TRBJ2-1
TGTGCCAGCAGTGTCCGGGACAGAAATTCACCCCTCCACTTT,CASSVRDRNSPLHF,many,TRBV6-1,TRBD1,TRBJ1-6
TGTGCCAGTAGACCCGGGACTAGTAGCGTGAAGTGGAACGAGCAGTACTTC,CASRPGTSSVKWNEQYF,-,TRBV19,TRBD2,TRBJ2-7
TGTGCCAGCAGTTTATCATCCCTGAACAATGAGCAGTTCTTC,CASSLSSLNNEQFF,once,TRBV27,-,TRBJ2-1
TGTGCCATCAGTTTATCGGCTAGTCAGGAGACCCAGTACTTC,CAISLSASQETQYF,few,TRBV10-3,-,TRBJ2-5
TGTGCCAGCAGCTTCCCAACAGGGGCAACTGAAGCTTTCTTT,CASSFPTGATEAFF,many,TRBV7-2,TRBD1,TRBJ1-1
TGTGCCAGCAGCTTGGTTAGCGGGATGGGCACAGATACGCAGTATTTT,CASSLVSGMGTDTQYF,-,TRBV5-8,TRBD2,TRBJ2-3
TGTGCCAGCAGTTTAGCGGTCGCCTGGGGGGTGCTGTTTTTT,CASSLAVAWGVLFF,-,TRBV12-3/TRBV12-4,-,TRBJ1-4